The next 14 T cell receptor beta chains were all read from a single sample in a study of T cell changes during pregnancy in multiple sclerosis. TCRdb's table, derived via immunoSEQ multiplex PCR, lists solely in-frame clones and lacks some. The sample has tens of thousands of clones; 80% to 90% are singletons. The source was CD4+ T cells from peripheral blood mononuclear cells, collected in the first trimester of pregnancy. The receptor source for this set is a female donor with multiple sclerosis, enrolled in a pregnancy study.

This clone was recorded a few times. The chain recombines TRBV2 with TRBJ2-3; 11 bases align to TRBD2. Germline CDR1 reads SNHLY; CDR2 reads FYNNEI. This CDR3 contains 16 residues. Germline trimming cut 7 bases from V and 2 bases from J; bases unmatched to any gene: 8. CDR3 protein: CASIFGLAGNTDTQYF. CDR3 DNA sequence: TGTGCCAGCATTTTCGGACTAGCGGGCAACACAGATACGCAGTATTTT.

This chain uses TRBV7-2 with TRBJ2-7; TRBD2 is a possible D gene (5 bases). The CDR3 spans 16 residues. The germline V and J ends were trimmed by 5 bases and 2 bases, with 19 bases remaining between them. CDR1 is SGHTA, CDR2 FQGNSA, per germline. The CDR3 reads CASSPARATGTYEQYF. As DNA, the CDR3 is TGTGCCAGCAGCCCAGCGCGGGCGACTGGAACCTACGAGCAGTACTTC.

V is TRBV11-2 and J is TRBJ2-3; TRBD2 matches at 10 bases. This CDR3 has 14 residues. The germline V gene has CDR1 SGHAT and CDR2 FQNNGV. Germline trimming cut 5 bases from V and 4 bases from J; bases unmatched to any gene: 3. As DNA, the CDR3 is TGTGCCAGCAGCCCCGGGACTAGCGCAGATACGCAGTATTTT. Amino acids: CASSPGTSADTQYF.

This clone is labeled medium-sized. The CDR3 sequence is CASTKRRNSPLHF. The CDR3, as DNA: TGTGCCAGCACCAAGCGTCGTAATTCACCCCTCCACTTT. J is TRBJ1-6 and V is TRBV7-3; no clear D. The CDR3 covers 13 residues. V dropped 7 bases and J dropped 6 bases, with 10 bases sitting between them. Per the germline V gene, CDR1 is SGHTA and CDR2 is FQGTGA.

CDR3 region: CASRPGTASGNTIYF. DNA for the CDR3: TGTGCCAGCAGACCGGGAACTGCCTCTGGAAACACCATATATTTT. The chain carries TRBV7-2 and TRBJ1-3, with unresolved D. V was shortened by 6 bases and J by 0 bases, with 12 bases between the two germline ends. This CDR3 is built from 15 residues. The germline V gene encodes CDR1 SGHTA and CDR2 FQGNSA.

This rearrangement joins TRBV5-6 to TRBJ2-3; 8 nucleotides line up with TRBD1. CDR3 length equals 16 residues. J was trimmed by 0 bases and V by 4 bases; bases with no gene match: 7. CDR1 and CDR2 from the germline V gene are SGHDT and YYEEEE. CDR3 nucleotide sequence: TGTGCCAGCAGCCAAAGACAGGGGTGGAGCACAGATACGCAGTATTTT. Protein product: CASSQRQGWSTDTQYF.

The rearrangement links TRBV13 to TRBJ1-1; the D gene is possibly TRBD1 (6 bases). V was cut by 5 bases and J by 0 bases, with 19 bases left in between. The CDR3 spans 17 residues. Germline CDR1 and CDR2: PRHDT and FYEKMQ (reference sequence). The CDR3 reads CASSQRQATSLNTEAFF. CDR3 DNA sequence: TGTGCCAGCAGCCAGAGACAGGCCACATCCTTGAACACTGAAGCTTTCTTT.

J is TRBJ2-1 and V is TRBV7-2; D not certain. Germline V gene sequence: CDR1 SGHTA, CDR2 FQGNSA. Trimming pared 2 bases from V and 5 bases from J, leaving 7 bases between. The length of the CDR3 is 13 residues. In DNA form, the CDR3 reads TGTGCCAGCAGCTTATCGGTTGACAATGAGCAGTTCTTC. It encodes CASSLSVDNEQFF.

V and J are TRBV5-4 and TRBJ2-7; the match to TRBD1 covers 10 bases. The germline CDR1 and CDR2 sequences are SGHNT and YYREEE (reference sequence). The CDR3 has 17 residues. The ends lost 0 bases at V and 3 bases at J; junction bases unmatched: 9. CDR3 in DNA: TGTGCCAGCAGCTTGGGTGGGGGGACAGGGGCGGACTACGAGCAGTACTTC. This encodes CASSLGGGTGADYEQYF.

The rearrangement joins TRBV29-1 to TRBJ2-6; TRBD1 might be the D (5 bases). The CDR3 sequence is 14 residues long. V lost 6 bases to trimming and J lost 0 bases, with 9 bases between them. Looked up from germline, CDR1 is SQVTM and CDR2 is ANQGSEA. This chain's CDR3 is CSVSTGSGANVLTF. DNA of the CDR3: TGCAGCGTCTCTACAGGCTCTGGGGCCAACGTCCTGACTTTC.

The chain combines TRBV7-9 with TRBJ1-5, with 10 bases identical to TRBD1. Trimming took 5 bases from V and 2 from J; bases not matched to a gene: 6. There are 16 residues in the CDR3. In germline, CDR1 is SEHNR, CDR2 FQNEAQ (reference sequence). The CDR3 DNA follows: TGTGCCAGCAGCCAAGACAGGGGGCAAGGCAATCAGCCCCAGCATTTT. The encoded protein is CASSQDRGQGNQPQHF.

For the CDR3, the DNA is TGTGCCAGCAGCGTAGGGAGCGGGGGAAGCGAGGAGACCCAGTACTTC. This gives the protein CASSVGSGGSEETQYF. The chain joins TRBV9 to TRBJ2-5; 8 nucleotides line up with TRBD2. J gave up 5 bases and V 0 bases, and 9 bases lay outside the gene matches. The CDR3 is made up of 16 amino acids. Germline V gene lookup returns CDR1 SGDLS and CDR2 YYNGEE.

The chain has TRBV18 and TRBJ2-7, with 7 bases aligning to TRBD1. The CDR3 extends over 15 amino acids. Germline-derived CDR1 and CDR2 are KGHSH and LQKENI. Trimming cost V 6 bases and J 0 bases; bases outside gene matches: 8. The CDR3 loop reads CASSYQGVVSYEQYF. CDR3 DNA: TGTGCCAGCTCTTATCAGGGGGTAGTCTCCTACGAGCAGTACTTC.

The CDR3 region has the DNA TGCGCCAGCACCAGAACCGCGGGGGATAACACTGAAGCTTTCTTT. Amino acids: CASTRTAGDNTEAFF. The V call is TRBV10-2, the J call TRBJ1-1, with D maybe TRBD1 (5 bases). V lost 7 bases and J lost 2, with 17 bases in between. The germline gives CDR1 WSHSY, CDR2 SAAADI. The CDR3 runs to 15 residues.